The 26 T cell receptor beta chains below come from one sample, sequenced in a study of human thymus T cells. Profiling relied on immunoSEQ multiplex PCR, and the TCRdb table lists in-frame clones only, not all of them. The profile covers approximately 46,000 clones, with approximately 95% appearing a single time and approximately 0.16% taken by the ten largest. Sequences were obtained from blood. These receptors all come from a girl under three years old with a congenital heart defect but otherwise immunologically healthy.

V is TRBV28 and J is TRBJ1-2; D is perhaps TRBD1 (5 bases). Per the germline V gene, CDR1 is MDHEN and CDR2 is SYDVKM. The CDR3 contains 13 residues. V lost 2 bases to trimming and J lost 7 bases, with 11 bases between them. The CDR3 region has the DNA TGTGCCAGCAGTTTACCCCGACAGATTGGCTACACCTTC. Protein product: CASSLPRQIGYTF.

J is TRBJ1-1 and V is TRBV28, with D tentatively TRBD1 (6 bases). Germline values: CDR1 MDHEN, CDR2 SYDVKM. This CDR3 comprises 15 residues. V gave up 2 bases and J gave up 6 bases, with 16 bases separating them. CDR3 sequence reads: CASSLGAAGAAEAFF. CDR3 DNA sequence: TGTGCCAGCAGTTTAGGGGCGGCGGGGGCCGCTGAAGCTTTCTTT.

The gene calls are TRBV9 and TRBJ1-2, with 9 bases identical to TRBD1. Trimming took 4 bases from V and 7 from J; bases not matched to a gene: 14. The CDR3 extends over 16 amino acids. Germline lookup yields CDR1 SGDLS and CDR2 YYNGEE. As DNA, the CDR3 is TGTGCCAGCAGCCAAGGTCCCGGACAGGGGCAAGGTGGCTACACCTTC. Residues: CASSQGPGQGQGGYTF.

V usage is TRBV11-2 and J usage is TRBJ1-1; 8 bases are shared with TRBD1. The CDR3 runs to 16 residues. Germline CDR1 and CDR2: SGHAT and FQNNGV. Trimming at V came to 2 bases and at J to 8 bases, leaving 13 bases not matched to a gene. The CDR3 loop is CASSLNYWTGTTEAFF. The DNA of the CDR3 is TGTGCCAGCAGCTTAAATTATTGGACAGGGACCACAGAAGCTTTCTTT. Together with reference TRBV11-2 and TRBJ1-1, the CDR3 gives the full variable domain: EAGVAQSPRYKIIEKRQSVAFWCNPISGHATLYWYQQILGQGPKLLIQFQNNGVVDDSQLPKDRFSAERLKGVDSTLKIQPAKLEDSAVYLCASSLNYWTGTTEAFFGQGTRLTVV.

The rearrangement joins TRBV25-1 to TRBJ2-5, with no clear D. Germline V gene sequence: CDR1 MGHDK, CDR2 SYGVNS. This CDR3 region has 15 residues. The germline V and J ends were trimmed by 3 bases and 1 base, with 12 bases remaining between them. The CDR3 bases are TGTGCCAGCAGTGATAGAATGGGGTTCCAAGAGACCCAGTACTTC. This translates into CASSDRMGFQETQYF.

The chain couples TRBV11-3 to TRBJ2-2, with 9 bases that match TRBD1. Germline assignment: CDR1 SGHNT and CDR2 YENEEA. There are 17 residues in the CDR3. Trimming at V came to 5 bases and at J to 8 bases, leaving 15 bases not matched to a gene. The CDR3 region is CASSQLKQGALKGELFF. CDR3 nucleotide sequence: TGTGCCAGCAGCCAGCTCAAACAGGGGGCGCTTAAAGGGGAGCTGTTTTTT.

This clone was detected only once. The chain employs TRBV6-4 and TRBJ2-1; 10 bases line up with TRBD2. Unmatched junction bases numbered 2, after V lost 4 bases and J lost 2 bases. This CDR3 has 15 amino acids. Germline V gene sequence: CDR1 MRHNA, CDR2 SNTAGT. The CDR3 nucleotides are TGTGCCAGCAGTGGGACTAGCGGCCCCTACAATGAGCAGTTCTTC. This encodes CASSGTSGPYNEQFF.

J is TRBJ2-7 and V is TRBV25-1; unclear D gene. V was trimmed by 0 bases and J by 3 bases, leaving 0 bases between them. The CDR3 is 11 residues long. The V gene's germline CDR1 is MGHDK and CDR2 SYGVNS. As DNA, the CDR3 is TGTGCCAGCAGTGAATACTACGAGCAGTACTTC. It yields the protein CASSEYYEQYF.

CDR3 nucleotide sequence: TGTGCCAGCAGTGAGGGATGGGGGCGTTATGGCTACACCTTC. It translates to CASSEGWGRYGYTF. The chain links TRBV6-1 to TRBJ1-2, with a weak D call TRBD1 (6 bases). The germline V and J ends were trimmed by 3 bases and 5 bases, with 13 bases remaining between them. The CDR3 covers 14 residues. Germline values: CDR1 MNHNS, CDR2 SASEGT.

The chain carries TRBV7-3 and TRBJ2-4; D unclear. Germline V gives CDR1 SGHTA, CDR2 FQGTGA. The CDR3 has 18 residues. V was shortened by 6 bases and J by 5 bases, with 26 bases between the two germline ends. The CDR3 bases are TGTGCCAGCAGTCTGGACCCTTGCCTAAGAGATCCGCAAAACATTCAGTACTTC. It is translated as CASSLDPCLRDPQNIQYF.

The chain joins TRBV20-1 to TRBJ2-3; no clear D gene. Germline V lookup: CDR1 DFQATT, CDR2 SNEGSKA (reference sequence). The CDR3 has 9 residues. The CDR3, as DNA: TGCCCCGCCCCAGATACGCAGTATTTT. Translating it yields CPAPDTQYF.

This chain uses TRBV4-1 with TRBJ2-7; TRBD1 agrees at 9 bases. V lost 4 bases, J lost 5 bases, and 9 bases stayed unmatched. Germline V gives CDR1 MGHRA, CDR2 YSYEKL. The CDR3 length is 15 residues. The CDR3 coding sequence is TGCGCCAGCAGCCTGGAGGACAGGGGAGGGAACGAGCAGTACTTC. It yields the protein CASSLEDRGGNEQYF.

The V gene is TRBV15, the J gene TRBJ2-5; D might be TRBD2 (6 bases). This CDR3 has 17 amino acids. The V gene lost 0 bases and the J gene lost 4 bases, with 18 bases spanning the gap. Germline V CDR1 and CDR2: LNHNV, YYDKDF (reference sequence). The CDR3 is CATSRDGAGGFLETQYF. The CDR3 DNA reads TGTGCCACCAGCAGAGATGGGGCCGGGGGTTTCTTAGAGACCCAGTACTTC.

The genes are TRBV7-6 and TRBJ2-3, with 9 bases that match TRBD2. The CDR3 has 15 amino acids. Losses at the gene ends were 5 bases for V and 1 base for J; bases not matched to a gene: 4. Germline V gives CDR1 SGHVS, CDR2 FNYEAQ. CDR3 bases: TGTGCCAGCAGCCTGCCTAGCGGGGGCACAGATACGCAGTATTTT. It codes for CASSLPSGGTDTQYF.

This clone is a singleton in its sample. The CDR3 DNA is TGTGCCAGCAGCGCCACAGATACGCAGTATTTT. Its translation is CASSATDTQYF. The chain combines TRBV7-6 with TRBJ2-3; D ambiguous. The CDR3 totals 11 residues. CDR1 and CDR2 (germline): SGHVS, FNYEAQ. Deletions cut 5 bases from V and 2 bases from J, with 2 bases between.

This chain links TRBV18 with TRBJ1-1; D not resolved. The CDR3 is made up of 11 amino acids. V was clipped by 2 bases and J by 5 bases, with 3 bases between them. The germline V gene has CDR1 KGHSH and CDR2 LQKENI. The CDR3 reads CASSPGTEAFF. Here the CDR3 DNA reads TGTGCCAGCTCACCAGGGACTGAAGCTTTCTTT.

This chain connects TRBV7-2 to TRBJ1-2; 8 bases agree with TRBD1. The CDR3 totals 13 residues. With V trimmed by 2 bases and J by 4 bases, 0 bases remained unmatched. The germline gives CDR1 SGHTA, CDR2 FQGNSA. The CDR3: CASSLTGGYGYTF. The CDR3 DNA sequence: TGTGCCAGCAGCTTAACAGGGGGCTATGGCTACACCTTC. The whole variable domain, filled in from reference TRBV7-2 and TRBJ1-2, reads GAGVSQSPSNKVTEKGKDVELRCDPISGHTALYWYRQSLGQGLEFLIYFQGNSAPDKSGLPSDRFSAERTGGSVSTLTIQRTQQEDSAVYLCASSLTGGYGYTFGSGTRLTVV.

V gene TRBV15 combines with J gene TRBJ2-2, with 7 positions matching TRBD1. Per germline, CDR1 LNHNV and CDR2 YYDKDF (reference sequence). CDR3 length: 16 amino acids. J was trimmed by 5 bases and V by 5 bases; bases with no gene match: 11. The CDR3 sequence is CATSRARTGLTGELFF. In DNA form, the CDR3 reads TGTGCCACCAGCCGAGCGAGGACAGGCTTAACCGGGGAGCTGTTTTTT.

The rearrangement uses TRBV7-3 and TRBJ2-2; tentative D call: TRBD1 (6 bases). This CDR3 spans 13 amino acids. The germline gives CDR1 SGHTA, CDR2 FQGTGA. Trimming removed 5 bases from V and 7 bases from J, with 11 bases in between. The CDR3 DNA reads TGTGCCAGCAGCGTACAGGGTTTCGGGGAGCTGTTTTTT. Its protein product is CASSVQGFGELFF.

The V gene is TRBV19, the J gene TRBJ1-5; D possibly corresponds to TRBD1 (6 bases). Germline values: CDR1 LNHDA, CDR2 SQIVND (reference sequence). CDR3 length equals 15 residues. The V and J ends lost 2 bases and 0 bases respectively, with 8 bases between them. For the CDR3, the DNA is TGTGCCAGTAGTATACGGGGGCATAGCAATCAGCCCCAGCATTTT. This sequence encodes CASSIRGHSNQPQHF.

The rearrangement links TRBV5-6 to TRBJ2-2; D unresolved. The germline V and J ends were trimmed by 1 base and 7 bases, with 5 bases remaining between them. CDR3 length: 12 residues. Germline values: CDR1 SGHDT, CDR2 YYEEEE. The CDR3 reads CASSLMSGELFF. The DNA for the CDR3 is TGTGCCAGCAGCTTGATGAGCGGGGAGCTGTTTTTT.

The V gene is TRBV27, the J gene TRBJ2-1; a weak D match, TRBD2 (5 bases). Trimming took 1 base from V and 0 from J, leaving 10 bases between them. CDR1 and CDR2 from the germline V gene are MNHEY and SMNVEV (reference sequence). The CDR3 contains 16 residues. The CDR3 sequence: CASSLYRRGSYNEQFF. CDR3 sequence (DNA): TGTGCCAGCAGTTTATATCGACGGGGCTCCTACAATGAGCAGTTCTTC.

This chain joins TRBV19 and TRBJ2-7; D unresolved. Germline V lookup: CDR1 LNHDA, CDR2 SQIVND (reference sequence). The CDR3 loop spans 13 amino acids. V was trimmed by 6 bases and J by 2 bases, leaving 11 bases between them. The CDR3 loop is CASSSGIPYEQYF. CDR3 bases: TGTGCCAGTAGCTCGGGTATCCCCTACGAGCAGTACTTC.

The chain has TRBV7-9 and TRBJ2-1; 9 nucleotides line up with TRBD1. CDR3 size: 15 residues. The germline V gene encodes CDR1 SEHNR and CDR2 FQNEAQ (reference sequence). V shed 3 bases and J 7 bases; nucleotides not matched to a gene: 7. The CDR3 DNA sequence: TGTGCCAGCAGCTTGGGGACAGGGCCCGGGAATGAGCAGTTCTTC. Protein: CASSLGTGPGNEQFF.

The chain combines TRBV7-2 with TRBJ2-7; TRBD2 might be the D (6 bases). The CDR3 is made up of 13 amino acids. Germline V gene sequence: CDR1 SGHTA, CDR2 FQGNSA. As DNA, the CDR3 is TGTGCTAGCGGTCGGGGTCTCCTTTACGAGCAGTACTTC. This translates into CASGRGLLYEQYF.

The chain has TRBV7-6 and TRBJ2-2; D unclear. Germline loops: CDR1 SGHVS, CDR2 FNYEAQ. CDR3 length equals 13 residues. The ends were cut back, 5 bases at V and 6 bases at J, with 10 bases in the middle. The CDR3 bases are TGTGCCAGCAGCCCGAGCGTGGCCGGGGAGCTGTTTTTT. Amino acids: CASSPSVAGELFF.